The entry that follows covers one T cell receptor beta chain sequence. The target antigen is unknown. PCR primers comprised 60 Vbeta and 13 Jbeta primers. The data were produced by immunoSEQ multiplex PCR, yet TCRdb's version contains in-frame clones alone and is incomplete. The sample records some 200,000 clones, roughly a tenth being singletons. The sample originates from a study of cytomegalovirus exposure and HLA in healthy donors. The study, taken as a whole, reports: 150 or so TCR beta chains were listed as cytomegalovirus-associated. About 87% or about 30% of the time was how often most TCR beta V segments were productive, according to an earlier analysis. A later analysis reportedly found that, within productive TCRs, an Asian-associated ancestry cluster had fewer N-insertions than the mean observed across the roughly 700 donors.

Germline V CDR1 and CDR2: SNHLY, FYNNEI. The V gene end was trimmed by 4 bases and the J gene end by 6 bases; junction bases not matched to a gene: 10. CDR3 length equals 15 residues. The sequenced sample was PBMCs. V usage is TRBV2 and J usage is TRBJ2-3; 7 bases map to TRBD2. This receptor was taken from a woman between 25 and 40 years old in good health and CMV-seropositive. CDR3 DNA: TGTGCCAGCAGTGGGGGGAGGGGAGTAGGGGATACGCAGTATTTT. Translation gives CASSGGRGVGDTQYF.